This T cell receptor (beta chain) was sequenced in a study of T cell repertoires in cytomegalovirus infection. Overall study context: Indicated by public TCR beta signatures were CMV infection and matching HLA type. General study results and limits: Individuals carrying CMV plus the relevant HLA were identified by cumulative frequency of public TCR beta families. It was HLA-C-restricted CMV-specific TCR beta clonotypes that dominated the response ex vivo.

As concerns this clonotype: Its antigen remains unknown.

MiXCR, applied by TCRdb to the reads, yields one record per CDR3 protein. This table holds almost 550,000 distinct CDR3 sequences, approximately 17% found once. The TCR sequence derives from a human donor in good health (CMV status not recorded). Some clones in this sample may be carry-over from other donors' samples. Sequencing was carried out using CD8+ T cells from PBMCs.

The CDR3 loop is CASSYSPLERAEYTQYF. For the CDR3, the DNA is TGTGCCAGCAGTTACTCGCCTCTGGAGAGGGCGGAGTATACGCAGTATTTT. The chain carries TRBV6-5 and TRBJ2-3; TRBD2 is a possible D gene (5 bases). Germline V gene sequence: CDR1 MNHEY, CDR2 SVGAGI. CDR3 length: 17 amino acids. The ends were cut back, 0 bases at V and 7 bases at J, with 20 bases in the middle.